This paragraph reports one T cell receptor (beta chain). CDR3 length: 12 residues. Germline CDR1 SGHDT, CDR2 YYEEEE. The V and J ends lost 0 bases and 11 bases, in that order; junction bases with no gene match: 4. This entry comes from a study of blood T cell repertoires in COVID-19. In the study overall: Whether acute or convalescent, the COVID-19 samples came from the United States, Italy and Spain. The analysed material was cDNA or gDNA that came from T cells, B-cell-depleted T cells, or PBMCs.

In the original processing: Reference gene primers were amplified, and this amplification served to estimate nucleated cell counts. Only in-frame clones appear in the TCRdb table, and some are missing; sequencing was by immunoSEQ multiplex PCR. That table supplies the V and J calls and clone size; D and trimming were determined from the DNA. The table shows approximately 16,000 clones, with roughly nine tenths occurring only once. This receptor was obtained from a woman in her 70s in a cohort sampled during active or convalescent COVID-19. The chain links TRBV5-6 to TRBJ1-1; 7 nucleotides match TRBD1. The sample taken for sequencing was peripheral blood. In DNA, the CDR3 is TGTGCCAGCAGCTTGGGTACAGGGGTGGCTTTCTTT. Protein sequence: CASSLGTGVAFF.